One sample yielded the 20 T cell receptor beta chains listed below, sequenced in a study of shared T cell receptors in the human thymus. Profiled with immunoSEQ multiplex PCR; TCRdb holds only in-frame clones, not every one. The sample contains more than 550,000 clones, over 75% of which appear only once. These data are also associated with another study on human thymus T cells.

Sequenced material: thymocytes. The receptors here all came from a girl in the first two years of life with a congenital heart defect.

This clone was detected only a few times. V and J are TRBV10-2 and TRBJ1-4; TRBD1 matches at 7 bases. J gave up 4 bases and V 2 bases, and 4 bases lay outside the gene matches. Germline CDR1 WSHSY, CDR2 SAAADI. There are 15 residues in the CDR3. The CDR3 DNA reads TGCGCCAGCAGTGAGACGAGGGACAGTAATGAAAAACTGTTTTTT. Residues: CASSETRDSNEKLFF.

The chain links TRBV5-1 to TRBJ2-5; TRBD2 matches 11 bases. Germline V gene data show CDR1 as SGHRS and CDR2 as YFSETQ. The CDR3 extends over 16 amino acids. Unmatched junction bases numbered 18, after V lost 7 bases and J lost 10 bases. The CDR3 loop is CASGIGTSGRSYYQYF. The CDR3 nucleotides read TGCGCCAGCGGGATAGGGACTAGCGGAAGAAGCTATTACCAGTACTTC.

CDR3 nucleotides: TGTGCCAGTAGTATCCCGCGACAGGATTACAATGAGCAGTTCTTC. Translation: CASSIPRQDYNEQFF. The rearrangement joins TRBV19 to TRBJ2-1, with TRBD1 as a possible D gene (6 bases). CDR3 length: 15 amino acids. The germline V gene has CDR1 LNHDA and CDR2 SQIVND (reference sequence). Trimming removed 3 bases at V and 4 bases at J, with 13 bases between.

The V and J genes are TRBV5-1 and TRBJ2-5; weak D call: TRBD1 (6 bases). This CDR3 is built from 14 residues. Trimming left V 0 bases short and J 3 bases short, with 9 bases between. CDR1 is SGHRS and CDR2 is YFSETQ in the germline V gene. CDR3 sequence reads: CASSLDRAKETQYF. The CDR3 DNA follows: TGCGCCAGCAGCTTGGACAGGGCTAAAGAGACCCAGTACTTC. The whole variable domain, filled in from reference TRBV5-1 and TRBJ2-5, reads KAGVTQTPRYLIKTRGQQVTLSCSPISGHRSVSWYQQTPGQGLQFLFEYFSETQRNKGNFPGRFSGRQFSNSRSEMNVSTLELGDSALYLCASSLDRAKETQYFGPGTRLLVL.

The V call is TRBV5-8, the J call TRBJ2-3, with TRBD1 as a possible D gene (6 bases). V was clipped by 0 bases and J by 2 bases, with 13 bases between them. The germline gives CDR1 SGHTS, CDR2 YDEGEE. The CDR3 runs 16 residues. The CDR3 region is CASSLVAGAITDTQYF. CDR3 in DNA: TGTGCCAGCAGCTTGGTGGCAGGGGCCATCACAGATACGCAGTATTTT.

This sequence joins TRBV7-9 and TRBJ2-3, with a possible D match to TRBD1 (5 bases). This CDR3 is built from 11 residues. Deletions cut 2 bases from V and 12 bases from J, with 9 bases between. CDR1 and CDR2 from the germline V gene are SEHNR and FQNEAQ (reference sequence). CDR3 sequence reads: CASSLPGKQYF. CDR3 in DNA: TGTGCCAGCAGCTTACCAGGGAAACAGTATTTT. Full variable domain (remainder filled in from reference TRBV7-9 and TRBJ2-3): DTGVSQNPRHKITKRGQNVTFRCDPISEHNRLYWYRQTLGQGPEFLTYFQNEAQLEKSRLLSDRFSAERPKGSFSTLEIQRTEQGDSAMYLCASSLPGKQYFGPGTRLTVL.

The chain links TRBV7-9 to TRBJ2-2; D gene ambiguous. The germline V gene has CDR1 SEHNR and CDR2 FQNEAQ (reference sequence). Trimming left V 6 bases short and J 8 bases short, with 13 bases between. This CDR3 contains 13 residues. The CDR3 DNA reads as TGTGCCAGCAGGCCACTCGCGCGGGGGGAGCTGTTTTTT. This codes for CASRPLARGELFF.

The chain is built from TRBV14 and TRBJ1-1; 7 bases are a match to TRBD1. V shed 0 bases, J shed 4 bases, and the junction held 2 bases outside the gene matches. Germline V CDR1 and CDR2: SGHDN, FVKESK. CDR3 size: 14 residues. The CDR3 bases are TGTGCCAGCAGCCAAGACGACAGGGCCACTGAAGCTTTCTTT. Protein product: CASSQDDRATEAFF.

This chain joins TRBV28 and TRBJ1-2; possible D gene TRBD1, 5 bases. V lost 6 bases and J 4 bases, leaving 15 bases between the germline ends. The CDR3 loop spans 14 amino acids. Germline V gene sequence: CDR1 MDHEN, CDR2 SYDVKM. The CDR3 protein is CASSPADRLYGYTF. The DNA for the CDR3 is TGTGCCAGCAGCCCAGCCGACAGACTCTATGGCTACACCTTC.

The chain couples TRBV4-1 to TRBJ2-6, with 8 nucleotides matching TRBD1. From germline, CDR1 is MGHRA and CDR2 YSYEKL. The CDR3 contains 21 residues. V trimming: 3 bases; J trimming: 0 bases; junction bases outside the gene matches: 16. This CDR3 is CASSHGNVGGQDFSGANVLTF. CDR3 coding DNA: TGCGCCAGCAGCCATGGCAACGTGGGGGGACAGGATTTCTCTGGGGCCAACGTCCTGACTTTC.

CDR3 nucleotides: TGTGCCAGCAGCTCCAGTACCTATGGCTACACCTTC. Translation: CASSSSTYGYTF. This chain uses TRBV13 with TRBJ1-2; D is uncertain. Trimming shortened V by 4 bases and J by 4 bases, and 7 bases separated the two germline ends. This CDR3 comprises 12 residues. CDR1 is PRHDT and CDR2 is FYEKMQ in the germline V gene (reference sequence).

The V call is TRBV5-4, the J call TRBJ2-2, with no clear D. CDR1 and CDR2 from the germline V gene are SGHNT and YYREEE (reference sequence). CDR3 length: 17 amino acids. The V end was cut by 0 bases, the J end by 5 bases, with 17 bases between. The CDR3 DNA follows: TGTGCCAGCAGCTTGGTTGATGGGCAGATAAAGACCGGGGAGCTGTTTTTT. The encoded protein is CASSLVDGQIKTGELFF.

The rearrangement uses TRBV7-2 and TRBJ2-7, with D possibly matching TRBD1 (6 bases). Trimming left V 4 bases short and J 4 bases short, with 17 bases between. Germline CDR1 SGHTA, CDR2 FQGNSA. CDR3 length equals 15 residues. The CDR3 DNA reads as TGTGCCAGCAGCTCCTTTTCCGGGACAACTTACGAGCAGTACTTC. Its protein is CASSSFSGTTYEQYF.

The V call is TRBV13, the J call TRBJ2-7; 8 bases match TRBD2. The CDR3 is made up of 16 amino acids. Germline values: CDR1 PRHDT, CDR2 FYEKMQ (reference sequence). Trimming at V came to 1 base and at J to 4 bases, leaving 9 bases not matched to a gene. The DNA of the CDR3 is TGTGCCAGCAGCTTAGCGGGGGGGCGAACCGGGTACGAGCAGTACTTC. Translated: CASSLAGGRTGYEQYF.

The chain employs TRBV5-1 and TRBJ1-5; D remains unclear. CDR3 size: 15 residues. V shed 0 bases and J shed 7 bases, with 14 bases lying between them. The germline V gene encodes CDR1 SGHRS and CDR2 YFSETQ. CDR3 in DNA: TGCGCCAGCAGCTTGGGCGGCGGGAGTCCACAGCCCCAGCATTTT. This translates into CASSLGGGSPQPQHF. The full variable domain, completed using reference TRBV5-1 and TRBJ1-5, is KAGVTQTPRYLIKTRGQQVTLSCSPISGHRSVSWYQQTPGQGLQFLFEYFSETQRNKGNFPGRFSGRQFSNSRSEMNVSTLELGDSALYLCASSLGGGSPQPQHFGDGTRLSIL.

V and J are TRBV15 and TRBJ2-7, with 10 bases that match TRBD1. The CDR3 has 14 residues. Per the germline V gene, CDR1 is LNHNV and CDR2 is YYDKDF (reference sequence). V was clipped by 2 bases and J by 5 bases; unmatched bases: 3. The CDR3 sequence is CATSRRDRGHEQYF. CDR3 nucleotides: TGTGCCACCAGCAGAAGGGACAGGGGCCACGAGCAGTACTTC.

CDR3 region: CASSQGGQNRFTTDTQYF. Written as DNA, the CDR3 is TGTGCCAGCAGCCAAGGGGGTCAGAACAGGTTTACCACAGATACGCAGTATTTT. V is TRBV4-2 and J is TRBJ2-3; D possibly corresponds to TRBD1 (5 bases). CDR1 LGHNA and CDR2 YNFKEQ come from the germline V gene. V gave up 1 base and J gave up 2 bases, with 19 bases separating them. CDR3 size: 18 residues.

The chain links TRBV28 to TRBJ2-7; D is perhaps TRBD1 (6 bases). The V gene's germline CDR1 is MDHEN and CDR2 SYDVKM. Trimming pared 4 bases from V and 3 bases from J, leaving 13 bases between. This CDR3 contains 14 residues. The CDR3 sequence is CASSYPGQNYEQYF. As DNA, the CDR3 is TGTGCCAGCAGTTATCCGGGACAAAACTACGAGCAGTACTTC.

For the CDR3, the DNA is TGTGCCAGCAGCGGCCCAACCCCGGGGGGGCATGGCTACACCTTC. Translating gives CASSGPTPGGHGYTF. V is TRBV7-2 and J is TRBJ1-2; TRBD1 might be the D (6 bases). This CDR3 has 15 residues. CDR1 SGHTA and CDR2 FQGNSA come from the germline V gene. V gave up 5 bases and J gave up 6 bases, with 19 bases separating them. Combining the CDR3 with reference TRBV7-2 and TRBJ1-2 gives the whole variable domain GAGVSQSPSNKVTEKGKDVELRCDPISGHTALYWYRQSLGQGLEFLIYFQGNSAPDKSGLPSDRFSAERTGGSVSTLTIQRTQQEDSAVYLCASSGPTPGGHGYTFGSGTRLTVV.

The genes are TRBV29-1 and TRBJ1-2, with no clear D. The V gene's germline CDR1 is SQVTM and CDR2 ANQGSEA. V was cut by 3 bases and J by 7 bases, with 33 bases left in between. This CDR3 region has 19 residues. The CDR3 bases are TGCAGCGTTGATCGCTTCGGGTCCCTCTCAAATCGCTCGTTCTGTGGCTACACCTTC. It specifies CSVDRFGSLSNRSFCGYTF.